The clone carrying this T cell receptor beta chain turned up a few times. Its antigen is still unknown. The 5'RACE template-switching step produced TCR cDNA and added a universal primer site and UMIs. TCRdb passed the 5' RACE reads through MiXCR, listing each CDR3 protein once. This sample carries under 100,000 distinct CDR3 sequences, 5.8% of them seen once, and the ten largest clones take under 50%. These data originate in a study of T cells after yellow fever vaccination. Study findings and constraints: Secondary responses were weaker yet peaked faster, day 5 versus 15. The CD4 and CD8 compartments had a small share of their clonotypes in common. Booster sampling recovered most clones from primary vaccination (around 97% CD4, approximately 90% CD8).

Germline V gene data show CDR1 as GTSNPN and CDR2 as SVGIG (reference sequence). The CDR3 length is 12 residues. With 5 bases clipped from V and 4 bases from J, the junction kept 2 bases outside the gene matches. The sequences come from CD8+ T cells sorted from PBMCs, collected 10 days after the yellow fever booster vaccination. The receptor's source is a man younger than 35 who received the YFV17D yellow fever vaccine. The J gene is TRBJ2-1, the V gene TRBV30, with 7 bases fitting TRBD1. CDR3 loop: CAWGTDYNEQFF. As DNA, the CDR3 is TGTGCCTGGGGGACAGATTACAATGAGCAGTTCTTC.